This entry describes one TCR beta chain. Its antigen is as yet unknown. The data stem from a study of cytomegalovirus exposure and HLA in healthy donors. V dropped 5 bases and J dropped 2; count of bases not matched to a gene: 12. Germline V gene lookup returns CDR1 MDHEN and CDR2 SYDVKM. The CDR3 covers 16 residues. Assay used: immunoSEQ multiplex PCR; TCRdb lists only in-frame clones, some missing. The table includes approximately 300,000 clones, roughly 90% detected once. Whole-study results and caveats: The study found most TCR sequences rare, yet found some public TCRs in many donors. There were under 200 TCR beta chains listed as cytomegalovirus-associated.

The chain uses TRBV28 and TRBJ2-7; TRBD1 aligns across 7 bases. Sequenced input: PBMCs. The receptor comes from a woman between 18 and 29 years old in good health and CMV-seronegative. CDR3 in DNA: TGTGCCAGCAGTGGTTGGGCGGGCCAGGGGGCCTACGAGCAGTACTTC. The encoded protein is CASSGWAGQGAYEQYF.